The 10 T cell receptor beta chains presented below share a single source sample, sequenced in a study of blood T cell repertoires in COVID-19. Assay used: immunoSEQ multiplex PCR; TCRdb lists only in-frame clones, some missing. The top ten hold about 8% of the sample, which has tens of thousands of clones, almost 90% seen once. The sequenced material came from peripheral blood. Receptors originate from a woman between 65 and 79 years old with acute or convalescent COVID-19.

The CDR3 nucleotides are TGTGCCAGCAGCCAACAGGGATCCTATGGCTACACCTTC. Amino acid sequence: CASSQQGSYGYTF. The rearrangement uses TRBV6-5 and TRBJ1-2, with a weak D call TRBD1 (6 bases). Trimming shortened V by 6 bases and J by 4 bases, and 12 bases separated the two germline ends. Per the germline V gene, CDR1 is MNHEY and CDR2 is SVGAGI. CDR3 length: 13 amino acids.

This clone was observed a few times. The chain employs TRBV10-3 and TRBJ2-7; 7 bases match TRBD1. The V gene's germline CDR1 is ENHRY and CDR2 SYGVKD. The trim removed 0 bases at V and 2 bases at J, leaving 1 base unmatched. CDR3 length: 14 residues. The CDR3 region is CAISESGQTYEQYF. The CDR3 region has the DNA TGTGCCATCAGTGAGTCGGGACAGACCTACGAGCAGTACTTC.

CDR3 in DNA: TGTGCCAGCAGTTTAGGGACTAGCGGGAGTGGTTCAGATACGCAGTATTTT. It encodes CASSLGTSGSGSDTQYF. This sequence joins TRBV27 and TRBJ2-3, with 14 bases matching TRBD2. The ends lost 2 bases at V and 4 bases at J; junction bases unmatched: 5. The CDR3 spans 17 residues. The germline V gene encodes CDR1 MNHEY and CDR2 SMNVEV (reference sequence).

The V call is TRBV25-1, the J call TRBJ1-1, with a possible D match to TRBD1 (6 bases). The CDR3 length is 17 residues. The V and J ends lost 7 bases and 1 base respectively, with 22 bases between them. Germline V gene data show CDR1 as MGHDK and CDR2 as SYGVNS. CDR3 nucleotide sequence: TGTGCCAGCACCCGGACGGGGGGGGGCAGTTCGAACACTGAAGCTTTCTTT. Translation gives CASTRTGGGSSNTEAFF.

CDR3 coding DNA: TGCGCCAGCAGCGCCGGACTAGCCACGAGGACCCAGTACTTC. Residues: CASSAGLATRTQYF. V is TRBV5-1 and J is TRBJ2-5; TRBD2 agrees at 8 bases. The germline CDR1 and CDR2 sequences are SGHRS and YFSETQ. This CDR3 region has 14 residues. Trimming took 4 bases from V and 7 from J; bases not matched to a gene: 9.

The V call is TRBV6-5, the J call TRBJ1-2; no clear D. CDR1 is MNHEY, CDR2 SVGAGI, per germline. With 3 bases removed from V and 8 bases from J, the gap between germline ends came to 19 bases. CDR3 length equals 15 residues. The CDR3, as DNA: TGTGCCAGCAGTTATAGAGGACTCCACGTGAGCGGCTACACCTTC. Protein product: CASSYRGLHVSGYTF.

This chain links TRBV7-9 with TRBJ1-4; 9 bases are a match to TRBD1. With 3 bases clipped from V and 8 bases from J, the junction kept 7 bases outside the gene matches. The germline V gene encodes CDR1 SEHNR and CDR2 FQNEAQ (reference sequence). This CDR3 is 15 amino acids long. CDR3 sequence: CASSLFRQGEEKLFF. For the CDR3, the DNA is TGTGCCAGCAGCTTGTTCCGACAGGGGGAAGAAAAACTGTTTTTT.

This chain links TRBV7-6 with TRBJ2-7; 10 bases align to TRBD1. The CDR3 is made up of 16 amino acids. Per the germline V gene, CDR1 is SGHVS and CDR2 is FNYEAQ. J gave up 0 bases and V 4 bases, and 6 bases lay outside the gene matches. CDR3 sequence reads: CASSSQGQGSSYEQYF. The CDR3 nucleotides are TGTGCCAGCAGCTCTCAGGGACAGGGGAGCTCCTACGAGCAGTACTTC.

This CDR3 is CASSGTGGASNEKLFF. For the CDR3, the DNA is TGTGCCAGTAGCGGGACAGGGGGCGCGTCGAATGAAAAACTGTTTTTT. This rearrangement joins TRBV19 to TRBJ1-4; 12 bases are a match to TRBD1. Germline assignment: CDR1 LNHDA and CDR2 SQIVND (reference sequence). Unmatched junction bases numbered 7, after V lost 6 bases and J lost 5 bases. There are 16 residues in the CDR3.

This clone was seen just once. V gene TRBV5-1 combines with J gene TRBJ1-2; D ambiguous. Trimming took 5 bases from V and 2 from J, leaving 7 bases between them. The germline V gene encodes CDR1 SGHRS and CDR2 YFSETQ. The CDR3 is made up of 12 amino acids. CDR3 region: CASRPENYGYTF. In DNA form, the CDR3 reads TGCGCCAGCAGGCCAGAAAACTATGGCTACACCTTC.